This is a list of T cell receptor beta chains from one sample in a study of blood T cell repertoires in COVID-19. Assay: immunoSEQ multiplex PCR; the TCRdb copy retains only in-frame clones and omits some. The table shows some 290,000 clones, with 87% occurring only once. The sample comprised peripheral blood. The receptors stem from a woman aged 50 to 65 who had recovered from COVID-19. The CDR3 runs from the conserved cysteine through the conserved F or W. The D gene is left open where the match is weak. The size entry is marked missing in some rows and otherwise reads once, few, many or a size class.

J | V | D | length | size | DNA | CDR3
TRBJ2-1 | TRBV12-3/TRBV12-4 | TRBD1 | 12 | - | TGTGCCAGCAGCCAGGGGGTCGATGAGCAGTTCTTC | CASSQGVDEQFF
TRBJ1-1 | TRBV9 | TRBD1 | 15 | - | TGTGCCAGCAGCGTAGGGACAGGGATGAACACTGAAGCTTTCTTT | CASSVGTGMNTEAFF
TRBJ1-2 | TRBV6-6 | - | 15 | - | TGTGCCAGCAGTTTAGAAACAGGGCGAAGTTATGGCTACACCTTC | CASSLETGRSYGYTF
TRBJ1-1 | TRBV18 | - | 16 | - | TGTGCCAGCTCACCACTAACTTCTGGGGGGGACACTGAAGCTTTCTTT | CASSPLTSGGDTEAFF
TRBJ2-5 | TRBV29-1 | TRBD2 | 14 | - | TGCAGCGTTTCTCACGGTGCGGGGGAAGAGACCCAGTACTTC | CSVSHGAGEETQYF
TRBJ1-4 | TRBV6-5 | TRBD1 | 12 | - | TGTGCCAGCAACAGGGGTAATGAAAAACTGTTTTTT | CASNRGNEKLFF
TRBJ2-2 | TRBV6-2/TRBV6-3 | TRBD1 | 15 | - | TGTGCCAGCAGTTGGGGGACAGCGAACACCGGGGAGCTGTTTTTT | CASSWGTANTGELFF
TRBJ2-7 | TRBV28 | - | 12 | - | TGTGCCAGCAGTTTCACCCCTAAAGAGCAGTACTTC | CASSFTPKEQYF
TRBJ2-7 | TRBV7-9 | TRBD1 | 12 | once | TGTGCCAGCAGCTGGACAGGGGACGAGCAGTACTTC | CASSWTGDEQYF
TRBJ1-4 | TRBV7-2 | - | 14 | once | TGTGCCAGCAGCTTAGATCGGGGGAATGAAAAACTGTTTTTT | CASSLDRGNEKLFF
TRBJ1-2 | TRBV5-4 | - | 15 | - | TGTGCCAGCACCCTAGGAGACAGAGTTTTCTATGGCTACACCTTC | CASTLGDRVFYGYTF
TRBJ2-3 | TRBV11-2 | TRBD1 | 16 | - | TGTGCCAGCAGCTTTCAGGGCCAGGGGGCCGGAGATACGCAGTATTTT | CASSFQGQGAGDTQYF
TRBJ1-2 | TRBV7-6 | - | 16 | - | TGTGCCAGCAGCCTCAAGCCAGGGTCTCGAGACTATGGCTACACCTTC | CASSLKPGSRDYGYTF
TRBJ1-2 | TRBV10-3 | - | 14 | - | TGTGCCATCAGTGAGCAACCTCGAGCGTATGGCTACACCTTC | CAISEQPRAYGYTF
TRBJ2-7 | TRBV7-2 | TRBD2 | 16 | - | TGTGCCAGCAGCTTCGATTTCGGACTAGTAAGCCACGAGCAGTACTTC | CASSFDFGLVSHEQYF
TRBJ2-7 | TRBV7-2 | TRBD2 | 15 | - | TGTGCCAGCAGACCGAGCGGGAGTCTGATCTACGAGCAGTACTTC | CASRPSGSLIYEQYF
TRBJ1-2 | TRBV2 | - | 13 | once | TGTGCCAGCACCGCGAGCCCAGGAGGTGGCTACACCTTC | CASTASPGGGYTF
TRBJ1-5 | TRBV30 | - | 15 | - | TGTGCCTGGAGTGTAAGTGGGCTTAGCAATCAGCCCCAGCATTTT | CAWSVSGLSNQPQHF
TRBJ1-2 | TRBV5-1 | - | 14 | - | TGCGCCAGCAGCCTGTCCAGGGGCCTGGATGGCTACACCTTC | CASSLSRGLDGYTF